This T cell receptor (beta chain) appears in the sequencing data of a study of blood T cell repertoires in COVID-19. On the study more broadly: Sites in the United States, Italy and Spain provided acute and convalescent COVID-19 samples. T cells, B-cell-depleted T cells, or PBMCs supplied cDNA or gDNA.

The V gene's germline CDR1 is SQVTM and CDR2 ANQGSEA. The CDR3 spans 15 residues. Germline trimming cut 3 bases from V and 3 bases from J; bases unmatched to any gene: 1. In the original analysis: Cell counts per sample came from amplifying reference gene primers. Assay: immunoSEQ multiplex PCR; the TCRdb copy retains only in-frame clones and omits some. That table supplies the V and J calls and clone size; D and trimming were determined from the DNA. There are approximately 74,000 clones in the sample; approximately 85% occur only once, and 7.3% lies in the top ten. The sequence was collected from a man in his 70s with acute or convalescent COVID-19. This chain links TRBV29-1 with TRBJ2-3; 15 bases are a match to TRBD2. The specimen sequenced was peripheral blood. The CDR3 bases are TGCAGCGTTGATGGGACTAGCGGGAGGACAGATACGCAGTATTTT. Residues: CSVDGTSGRTDTQYF.